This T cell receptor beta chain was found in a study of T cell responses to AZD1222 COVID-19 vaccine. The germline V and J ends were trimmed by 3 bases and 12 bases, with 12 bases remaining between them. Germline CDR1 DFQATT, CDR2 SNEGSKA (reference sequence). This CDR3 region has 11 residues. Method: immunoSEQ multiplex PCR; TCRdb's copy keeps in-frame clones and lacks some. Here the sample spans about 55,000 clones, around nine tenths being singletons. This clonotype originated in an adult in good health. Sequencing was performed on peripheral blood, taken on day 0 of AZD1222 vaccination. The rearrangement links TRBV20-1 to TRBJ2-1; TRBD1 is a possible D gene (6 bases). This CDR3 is CSASVGQRQFF. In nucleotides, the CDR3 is TGCAGTGCTAGTGTCGGACAGAGGCAGTTCTTC.